The 21 T cell receptor beta chains below all came from one sample that was sequenced in a study of shared clonotypes between healthy human individuals. Positive CCR7 selection of CD45RO-negative cells yielded the naive CD8 cells, and terminally differentiated effector memory CD45RA+ cells were excluded. The repertoire was sequenced with immunoSEQ multiplex PCR; TCRdb's copy has only in-frame clones and lacks some. The table records 2 million to 2.5 million clones, around 93% of them present only once. Material: naive CD8+ T cells from PBMCs. Every receptor here comes from a man between 18 and 29 years old in good health. Some clones in this sample may be carry-over from other donors' samples.

This clone showed up just once. The V gene is TRBV6-5, the J gene TRBJ1-3; TRBD1 might be the D (5 bases). The CDR3 covers 14 residues. Looked up from germline, CDR1 is MNHEY and CDR2 is SVGAGI. Trimming removed 8 bases from V and 0 bases from J, with 11 bases in between. CDR3 loop: CASGAVTSGNTIYF. CDR3 DNA: TGTGCCAGCGGGGCGGTAACCTCTGGAAACACCATATATTTT.

This clone has only a few counts. As DNA, the CDR3 is TGTGCCAGCACCGCCTGGAGGCGGCTAAACACTGAAGCTTTCTTT. Its translation is CASTAWRRLNTEAFF. The V call is TRBV6-1, the J call TRBJ1-1, with D hard to call. V was pared by 7 bases and J by 2 bases, with 17 bases between. This CDR3 contains 15 residues. From germline, CDR1 is MNHNS and CDR2 SASEGT.

The genes are TRBV19 and TRBJ2-3; 11 bases are a match to TRBD1. This CDR3 has 15 amino acids. J was trimmed by 3 bases and V by 4 bases; bases with no gene match: 3. Germline V gene sequence: CDR1 LNHDA, CDR2 SQIVND (reference sequence). The CDR3 DNA is TGTGCCAGTAGTAGGGACAGGGGGAATACAGATACGCAGTATTTT. It codes for CASSRDRGNTDTQYF.

The rearrangement joins TRBV5-6 to TRBJ2-7, with 9 bases fitting TRBD2. The CDR3 is made up of 15 amino acids. Germline-derived CDR1 and CDR2 are SGHDT and YYEEEE. Trimming cost V 2 bases and J 5 bases; bases outside gene matches: 8. CDR3 region: CASSLSLAGNDEQYF. CDR3 sequence (DNA): TGTGCCAGCAGCTTAAGTCTAGCGGGAAACGACGAGCAGTACTTC.

This chain joins TRBV5-8 and TRBJ2-3, with D maybe TRBD1 (5 bases). V lost 0 bases, J lost 6 bases, and 20 bases lay in between. Germline CDR1 SGHTS, CDR2 YDEGEE. There are 17 residues in the CDR3. CDR3 in amino acids: CASSLAESQGLEDTQYF. Here the CDR3 DNA reads TGTGCCAGCAGCTTGGCCGAGAGTCAGGGTCTTGAGGATACGCAGTATTTT.

In regard to this clone: Other DNA variants within this sample encode the same CDR3. This CDR3 reads CASSEGGRGSYEQYF. The CDR3 nucleotides are TGTGCCAGCAGTGAAGGAGGCAGGGGTTCCTACGAGCAGTACTTC. This chain joins TRBV6-1 and TRBJ2-7, with a tentative D call TRBD1 (6 bases). The V and J ends lost 1 base and 1 base respectively, with 11 bases between them. This CDR3 contains 15 residues. CDR1 is MNHNS, CDR2 SASEGT, per germline.

This clone is a singleton in its sample. The CDR3 DNA sequence: TGTGCCAGCAGCTTTTATAACGGGGACACCATATATTTT. It yields the protein CASSFYNGDTIYF. The chain employs TRBV5-4 and TRBJ1-3; no clear D. Trimming removed 2 bases at V and 8 bases at J, with 11 bases between. Germline V gene sequence: CDR1 SGHNT, CDR2 YYREEE (reference sequence). This CDR3 has 13 residues.

As to this clone: Other DNA sequences from this sample encode an identical CDR3 as well. V is TRBV7-9 and J is TRBJ2-5; D is perhaps TRBD1 (5 bases). The CDR3 loop spans 13 amino acids. Deletions cut 6 bases from V and 5 bases from J, with 13 bases between. In germline, CDR1 is SEHNR, CDR2 FQNEAQ (reference sequence). CDR3 sequence: CASSSGLLETQYF. The CDR3 DNA sequence: TGTGCCAGCAGTTCAGGGCTGCTGGAGACCCAGTACTTC.

This clone was counted a single time. This rearrangement joins TRBV2 to TRBJ1-5, with unresolved D. CDR1 and CDR2 from the germline V gene are SNHLY and FYNNEI. The CDR3 has 14 amino acids. V lost 6 bases and J lost 2, with 11 bases in between. CDR3 in amino acids: CASRVSRGNQPQHF. The CDR3 DNA reads as TGTGCCAGCAGGGTCTCAAGGGGCAATCAGCCCCAGCATTTT.

The chain carries TRBV7-6 and TRBJ2-1; D ambiguous. The V end was cut by 0 bases, the J end by 10 bases, with 7 bases between. The CDR3 runs 12 residues. The V gene's germline CDR1 is SGHVS and CDR2 FNYEAQ. In DNA, the CDR3 is TGTGCCAGCAGCTTAGCGTTACGGGAGCAGTTCTTC. Amino acids: CASSLALREQFF.

This chain joins TRBV6-6 and TRBJ2-5; TRBD1 matches 7 bases. Germline V gene sequence: CDR1 MNHNY, CDR2 SVGAGI (reference sequence). After removal of 1 base from V and 0 bases from J, the junction contained 5 bases not matched to a gene. The CDR3 is 16 residues long. CDR3 nucleotides: TGTGCCAGCAGTTACTACGGCAGGGGGAACCAAGAGACCCAGTACTTC. Protein sequence: CASSYYGRGNQETQYF.

This chain uses TRBV2 with TRBJ2-3, with 9 bases identical to TRBD2. V was clipped by 7 bases and J by 5 bases; unmatched bases: 13. Germline values: CDR1 SNHLY, CDR2 FYNNEI. CDR3 size: 16 residues. CDR3 protein: CASTRGAGGPIDTQYF. DNA of the CDR3: TGTGCCAGCACCAGAGGGGCGGGAGGGCCGATAGATACGCAGTATTTT.

This chain links TRBV6-5 with TRBJ1-6; the D is unclear. This CDR3 comprises 14 residues. Trimming took off 2 bases at V and 9 bases at J, with 11 bases between the two ends. CDR1 and CDR2 (germline): MNHEY, SVGAGI. Here the CDR3 DNA reads TGTGCCAGCAGTTACCGGGATGGTGGTTCACCCCTCCACTTT. Protein: CASSYRDGGSPLHF.

The V call is TRBV27, the J call TRBJ2-1; no firm D call. Germline lookup yields CDR1 MNHEY and CDR2 SMNVEV (reference sequence). This CDR3 comprises 15 residues. V lost 6 bases and J lost 0, with 12 bases in between. The chain's CDR3 is CASRDRVSSYNEQFF. Here the CDR3 DNA reads TGTGCCAGCAGGGATCGGGTCAGCTCCTACAATGAGCAGTTCTTC.

Note on this clone: The sample has other DNA sequences that encode this CDR3 too. The CDR3 DNA reads TGTGCCAGCAGTTCGAGTAGCTACGAGCAGTACTTC. Amino acid sequence: CASSSSSYEQYF. This chain connects TRBV6-5 to TRBJ2-7; D is unclear. Trimming removed 4 bases from V and 3 bases from J, with 7 bases in between. CDR1 and CDR2 from the germline V gene are MNHEY and SVGAGI. The CDR3 is made up of 12 amino acids.

This clone showed up just a few times. The sample has other DNA sequences that encode this CDR3 too. In nucleotides, the CDR3 is TGCGCCAGCAGCTTGGTCGGCGGGAGCTCCTACGAGCAGTACTTC. Its protein product is CASSLVGGSSYEQYF. The chain couples TRBV5-1 to TRBJ2-7, with 7 bases aligning to TRBD2. V was pared by 0 bases and J by 0 bases, with 3 bases of the junction left unmatched. The CDR3 length is 15 residues. In germline, CDR1 is SGHRS, CDR2 YFSETQ.

This CDR3 is CASSVDRTHSTQYF. CDR3 bases: TGTGCCAGCAGCGTAGATCGTACCCACTCGACCCAGTACTTC. The gene calls are TRBV9 and TRBJ2-5; D gene ambiguous. V was pared by 0 bases and J by 7 bases, with 13 bases between. CDR1 and CDR2 from the germline V gene are SGDLS and YYNGEE. The CDR3 totals 14 residues.

The genes are TRBV5-1 and TRBJ2-7; no clear D. Germline lookup yields CDR1 SGHRS and CDR2 YFSETQ. CDR3 length: 14 residues. V was cut by 0 bases and J by 4 bases, with 11 bases left in between. The DNA for the CDR3 is TGCGCCAGCAGCTTGGGAATAGGGTCGTACGAGCAGTACTTC. Residues: CASSLGIGSYEQYF.

About this clone itself: The sample contains more than one DNA sequence encoding this CDR3. The chain uses TRBV13 and TRBJ1-3; D not certain. Germline V gene data show CDR1 as PRHDT and CDR2 as FYEKMQ (reference sequence). Trimming cost V 3 bases and J 5 bases, with 5 bases left between them. The CDR3 length is 12 residues. CDR3 in amino acids: CASSLGRNTIYF. CDR3 in DNA: TGTGCCAGCAGCTTGGGTCGAAACACCATATATTTT.

The chain recombines TRBV5-4 with TRBJ2-7, with D tentatively TRBD2 (5 bases). The CDR3 covers 15 residues. CDR1 SGHNT and CDR2 YYREEE come from the germline V gene (reference sequence). V was shortened by 1 base and J by 6 bases, with 17 bases between the two germline ends. CDR3 region: CASSLWRAAYGEQYF. CDR3 DNA: TGTGCCAGCAGCTTGTGGCGGGCAGCGTACGGCGAGCAGTACTTC.

The chain uses TRBV5-1 and TRBJ2-7; 8 bases line up with TRBD2. CDR3 length: 15 amino acids. V lost 0 bases, J lost 5 bases, and 7 bases stayed unmatched. The V gene's germline CDR1 is SGHRS and CDR2 YFSETQ. The CDR3 region is CASSLALAGRDEQYF. The CDR3 nucleotides read TGCGCCAGCAGCTTGGCTCTAGCGGGCAGGGACGAGCAGTACTTC.